Below, 28 T cell receptor beta chains from the same sample are listed, as sequenced in a study of control samples from healthy donors and cancer patients. The assay was immunoSEQ multiplex PCR, and TCRdb's table has in-frame clones only and misses some. The sample records around 110,000 clones, around 89% being singletons. Sample: blood. The receptors originated from a woman in her 70s in good health.

This chain joins TRBV5-1 and TRBJ2-3; D not resolved. From germline, CDR1 is SGHRS and CDR2 YFSETQ. The V gene lost 0 bases and the J gene lost 3 bases, with 8 bases spanning the gap. The CDR3 runs to 14 residues. CDR3 sequence (DNA): TGCGCCAGCAGCTTGGCTGACTTTACAGATACGCAGTATTTT. Its translation is CASSLADFTDTQYF.

The CDR3 coding sequence is TGTGCCAGCAGCCCTGGCAGTCGGGACTATGGCTACACCTTC. Translating it yields CASSPGSRDYGYTF. The genes are TRBV11-2 and TRBJ1-2; D call uncertain. Germline CDR1 reads SGHAT; CDR2 reads FQNNGV. Trimming pared 5 bases from V and 3 bases from J, leaving 13 bases between. The CDR3 runs 14 residues.

CDR3 sequence: CASRGGEPYEQYF. CDR3 coding DNA: TGCGCCAGCAGGGGAGGGGAACCTTACGAGCAGTACTTC. The genes are TRBV5-1 and TRBJ2-7, with 7 nucleotides matching TRBD2. J was trimmed by 4 bases and V by 5 bases; bases with no gene match: 6. The CDR3 is 13 residues long. Germline CDR1 reads SGHRS; CDR2 reads YFSETQ.

The V gene is TRBV3-1 (or the pseudogene TRBV3-2), the J gene TRBJ1-4, with TRBD1 matching over 9 bases. Germline CDR1 LGHDT, CDR2 YNNKEL (reference sequence). Unmatched junction bases numbered 10, after V lost 4 bases and J lost 7 bases. CDR3 length: 16 amino acids. DNA for the CDR3: TGTGCCAGCAGCCTTGATCCGGGACAGGGTAGTGAAAAACTGTTTTTT. Encoded protein: CASSLDPGQGSEKLFF.

V is TRBV27 and J is TRBJ1-4; no definite D call. The CDR3 runs to 16 residues. Germline-derived CDR1 and CDR2 are MNHEY and SMNVEV (reference sequence). The V gene lost 6 bases and the J gene lost 0 bases, with 14 bases spanning the gap. In nucleotides, the CDR3 is TGTGCCAGCAGGGGCAGGCCAGTTGCAACTAATGAAAAACTGTTTTTT. Its protein product is CASRGRPVATNEKLFF. The full variable domain, rest sourced from reference TRBV27 and TRBJ1-4, is EAQVTQNPRYLITVTGKKLTVTCSQNMNHEYMSWYRQDPGLGLRQIYYSMNVEVTDKGDVPEGYKVSRKEKRNFPLILESPSPNQTSLYFCASRGRPVATNEKLFFGSGTQLSVL.

The rearrangement joins TRBV2 to TRBJ2-5, with TRBD1 as a possible D gene (5 bases). The V end was cut by 3 bases, the J end by 4 bases, with 9 bases between. CDR3 length equals 13 residues. Germline assignment: CDR1 SNHLY and CDR2 FYNNEI. The CDR3 sequence is CASSEAGLETQYF. In nucleotides, the CDR3 is TGTGCCAGCAGTGAGGCAGGGTTAGAGACCCAGTACTTC.

The chain couples TRBV15 to TRBJ1-6, with TRBD1 matching 9 bases. CDR3 length: 16 residues. CDR1 and CDR2 (germline): LNHNV, YYDKDF (reference sequence). V gave up 0 bases and J gave up 9 bases; unmatched junction bases: 6. The CDR3 protein is CATSRDLDRGISPLHF. DNA of the CDR3: TGTGCCACCAGCAGAGATCTGGACAGGGGTATTTCACCCCTCCACTTT.

The chain couples TRBV6-5 to TRBJ1-1, with D possibly matching TRBD1 (6 bases). The CDR3 has 14 residues. Deletions cut 7 bases from V and 4 bases from J, with 16 bases between. The germline CDR1 and CDR2 sequences are MNHEY and SVGAGI. CDR3 in amino acids: CASKFDRSSTEAFF. CDR3 DNA: TGTGCCAGCAAGTTTGACAGGTCTTCCACTGAAGCTTTCTTT.

V gene TRBV3-1 (or the pseudogene TRBV3-2) combines with J gene TRBJ1-6, with TRBD1 as a possible D gene (6 bases). Trimming took off 3 bases at V and 8 bases at J, with 17 bases between the two ends. This CDR3 contains 16 residues. Per the germline V gene, CDR1 is LGHDT and CDR2 is YNNKEL (reference sequence). CDR3 region: CASSHRRQGMDSPLHF. Written as DNA, the CDR3 is TGTGCCAGCAGCCATAGAAGGCAGGGGATGGATTCACCCCTCCACTTT.

The genes are TRBV12-3 or TRBV12-4 and TRBJ2-5; D remains unclear. The V end lost 3 bases, the J end lost 2 bases, and 7 bases lay between the germline ends. The CDR3 is 13 amino acids. The CDR3 sequence is CASSFYPQETQYF. The CDR3 coding sequence is TGTGCCAGCAGTTTTTACCCTCAAGAGACCCAGTACTTC.

J is TRBJ1-1 and V is TRBV18; D is unresolved. This CDR3 spans 14 amino acids. V was pared by 1 base and J by 1 base, with 7 bases between. Germline-derived CDR1 and CDR2 are KGHSH and LQKENI. The CDR3, as DNA: TGTGCCAGCTCACCACAAACAGCGAACACTGAAGCTTTCTTT. Translated, it gives CASSPQTANTEAFF.

The genes are TRBV5-1 and TRBJ1-6; 11 bases are a match to TRBD1. CDR3 length: 16 residues. Germline V gene data show CDR1 as SGHRS and CDR2 as YFSETQ. The V segment lost 0 bases and the J segment 9 bases; nucleotides outside the gene matches: 5. The chain's CDR3 is CASSLGTGGSISPLHF. Written as DNA, the CDR3 is TGCGCCAGCAGCTTGGGGACAGGGGGCTCGATTTCACCCCTCCACTTT.

The chain is built from TRBV20-1 and TRBJ2-1; D remains ambiguous. The CDR3 is 11 residues long. V gave up 3 bases and J gave up 8 bases, with 8 bases separating them. The V gene's germline CDR1 is DFQATT and CDR2 SNEGSKA (reference sequence). The CDR3 loop reads CSASMEHEQFF. Written as DNA, the CDR3 is TGCAGTGCTAGTATGGAGCATGAGCAGTTCTTC.

The V gene is TRBV6-6, the J gene TRBJ2-5; D is possibly TRBD1 (6 bases). Germline V gives CDR1 MNHNY, CDR2 SVGAGI (reference sequence). Trimming took off 6 bases at V and 7 bases at J, with 21 bases between the two ends. This CDR3 spans 15 amino acids. DNA of the CDR3: TGTGCCAGCAGCCCCCCAACAGGGCTCAGGGTGACCCAGTACTTC. It encodes CASSPPTGLRVTQYF.

This chain links TRBV3-1 (or the pseudogene TRBV3-2) with TRBJ2-2, with TRBD2 matching over 7 bases. The CDR3 extends over 14 amino acids. V trimming: 4 bases; J trimming: 5 bases; junction bases outside the gene matches: 4. Germline V gene sequence: CDR1 LGHDT, CDR2 YNNKEL (reference sequence). The CDR3 DNA is TGTGCCAGCAGCCTGAGGGGAGGGACCGGGGAGCTGTTTTTT. It specifies CASSLRGGTGELFF.

The V and J genes are TRBV5-1 and TRBJ1-6; possibly TRBD1 for D (5 bases). Germline assignment: CDR1 SGHRS and CDR2 YFSETQ. Trimming cost V 4 bases and J 10 bases, with 18 bases left between them. The CDR3 runs to 15 residues. The CDR3 DNA reads as TGCGCCAGCAGCGAAGGCGGGGGTTTGCACTCACCCCTCCACTTT. Amino acids: CASSEGGGLHSPLHF.

The chain combines TRBV9 with TRBJ1-2, with a tentative D call TRBD1 (5 bases). The CDR3 runs to 16 residues. From germline, CDR1 is SGDLS and CDR2 YYNGEE. Between the trimmed V and J ends, which lost 3 bases and 0 bases, there was a span of 15 bases. CDR3 bases: TGTGCCAGCAGCGCTCGGGACGGCCGAGCTAACTATGGCTACACCTTC. Residues: CASSARDGRANYGYTF.

The rearrangement joins TRBV7-2 to TRBJ1-5; TRBD1 agrees at 7 bases. The CDR3 extends over 18 amino acids. Germline lookup yields CDR1 SGHTA and CDR2 FQGNSA. V gave up 5 bases and J gave up 0 bases; unmatched junction bases: 13. The CDR3 here is CASSPASDRSYSNQPQHF. DNA of the CDR3: TGTGCCAGCAGCCCCGCCTCGGACAGGAGCTATAGCAATCAGCCCCAGCATTTT.

The count of this clone is one. The gene calls are TRBV19 and TRBJ2-3, with TRBD2 as a possible D gene (6 bases). Germline V gene data show CDR1 as LNHDA and CDR2 as SQIVND (reference sequence). The germline V and J ends were trimmed by 7 bases and 5 bases, with 13 bases remaining between them. The CDR3 runs to 13 residues. As DNA, the CDR3 is TGTGCCAGTATTGCGGGGTCGGAAGATACGCAGTATTTT. Its protein is CASIAGSEDTQYF.

The chain couples TRBV7-2 to TRBJ1-1, with a tentative D call TRBD1 (6 bases). CDR3 length: 14 residues. The V gene lost 1 base and the J gene lost 2 bases, with 8 bases spanning the gap. CDR1 and CDR2 from the germline V gene are SGHTA and FQGNSA. CDR3 coding DNA: TGTGCCAGCAGCTTAGGACAGGAAAACACTGAAGCTTTCTTT. This gives the protein CASSLGQENTEAFF.

The V gene is TRBV15, the J gene TRBJ2-7; TRBD1 agrees at 7 bases. Germline-derived CDR1 and CDR2 are LNHNV and YYDKDF (reference sequence). The CDR3 contains 12 residues. Unmatched junction bases numbered 4, after V lost 7 bases and J lost 4 bases. The CDR3 DNA is TGTGCCACCACGGGACAGTTATACGAGCAGTACTTC. Translating gives CATTGQLYEQYF.

The V gene is TRBV5-1, the J gene TRBJ1-1, with 10 bases identical to TRBD1. The length of the CDR3 is 15 residues. From germline, CDR1 is SGHRS and CDR2 YFSETQ. J lost 5 bases, V lost 3 bases, and 7 bases had no gene match. The CDR3 bases are TGCGCCAGCAGCTCGGGGACAGGGGCGCGGACTGAAGCTTTCTTT. It encodes CASSSGTGARTEAFF.

This chain connects TRBV6-1 to TRBJ1-6, with 9 nucleotides matching TRBD1. V gave up 3 bases and J gave up 8 bases; unmatched junction bases: 2. The CDR3 is 14 residues long. Germline CDR1 reads MNHNS; CDR2 reads SASEGT. CDR3 sequence (DNA): TGTGCCAGCAGTGACGGACAGGGGCATTCACCCCTCCACTTT. Protein sequence: CASSDGQGHSPLHF.

This sequence joins TRBV5-1 and TRBJ1-1; possible D gene TRBD1, 6 bases. The V gene lost 4 bases and the J gene lost 1 base, with 11 bases spanning the gap. Germline CDR1 is SGHRS and CDR2 is YFSETQ. The CDR3 sequence is 14 residues long. CDR3 sequence: CASSGQGQNTEAFF. CDR3 nucleotides: TGCGCCAGCAGCGGTCAGGGGCAGAACACTGAAGCTTTCTTT. Combining the CDR3 with reference TRBV5-1 and TRBJ1-1 gives the whole variable domain KAGVTQTPRYLIKTRGQQVTLSCSPISGHRSVSWYQQTPGQGLQFLFEYFSETQRNKGNFPGRFSGRQFSNSRSEMNVSTLELGDSALYLCASSGQGQNTEAFFGQGTRLTVV.

A few counts support this clone. The chain employs TRBV10-3 and TRBJ1-1; TRBD1 matches at 8 bases. The CDR3 consists of 13 residues. The J segment lost 5 bases and the V segment lost 6 bases, leaving 5 bases of the junction unmatched. Germline V CDR1 and CDR2: ENHRY, SYGVKD. CDR3 in DNA: TGTGCCATCAGGCCCCAGGGGGCGACTGAAGCTTTCTTT. As protein: CAIRPQGATEAFF.

The chain has TRBV10-3 and TRBJ1-2; 9 bases are a match to TRBD1. J gave up 5 bases and V 7 bases, and 11 bases lay outside the gene matches. CDR3 length: 15 amino acids. Germline CDR1 and CDR2: ENHRY and SYGVKD. CDR3 sequence reads: CAIKISPTGGYGYTF. CDR3 in DNA: TGTGCCATCAAGATCTCCCCGACAGGGGGATATGGCTACACCTTC.

The sample holds a few counts of this clone. This sample also contains other DNA sequences that code for the same CDR3. The chain carries TRBV10-1 and TRBJ1-1; 10 nucleotides line up with TRBD1. V shed 6 bases, J shed 3 bases, and the junction held 4 bases outside the gene matches. In germline, CDR1 is WNHNN, CDR2 SYGVQD (reference sequence). The CDR3 contains 14 residues. The CDR3 here is CASRSGQGDTEAFF. In DNA, the CDR3 is TGCGCCAGCAGATCTGGACAGGGGGACACTGAAGCTTTCTTT.

There are a few counts of this clone. V and J are TRBV7-2 and TRBJ1-3, with D perhaps TRBD1 (5 bases). Germline V gene sequence: CDR1 SGHTA, CDR2 FQGNSA. The CDR3 runs to 16 residues. V gave up 1 base and J gave up 0 bases, with 10 bases separating them. CDR3 nucleotide sequence: TGTGCCAGCAGCTTAGATGTGGGACCCTCTGGAAACACCATATATTTT. Translation: CASSLDVGPSGNTIYF.